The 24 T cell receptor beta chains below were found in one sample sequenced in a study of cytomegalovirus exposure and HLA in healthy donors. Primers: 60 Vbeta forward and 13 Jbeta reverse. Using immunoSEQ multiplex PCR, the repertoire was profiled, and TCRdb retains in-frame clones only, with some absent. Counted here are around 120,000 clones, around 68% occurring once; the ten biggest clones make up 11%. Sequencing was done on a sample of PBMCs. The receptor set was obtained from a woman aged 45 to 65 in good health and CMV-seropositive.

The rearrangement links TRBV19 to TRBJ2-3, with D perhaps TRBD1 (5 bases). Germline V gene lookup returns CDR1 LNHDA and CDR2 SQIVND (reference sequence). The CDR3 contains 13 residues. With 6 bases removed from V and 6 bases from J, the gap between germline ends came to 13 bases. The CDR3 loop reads CASSPPPGDTQYF. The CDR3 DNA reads TGTGCCAGTAGCCCCCCCCCAGGGGATACGCAGTATTTT.

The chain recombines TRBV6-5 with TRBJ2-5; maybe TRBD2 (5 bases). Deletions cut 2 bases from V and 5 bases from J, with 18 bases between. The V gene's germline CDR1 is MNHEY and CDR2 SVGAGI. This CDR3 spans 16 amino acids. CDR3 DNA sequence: TGTGCCAGCAGTTACACCCCCCCACGGGGTGGGGAGACCCAGTACTTC. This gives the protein CASSYTPPRGGETQYF.

The CDR3 nucleotides are TGTGCCACCAGCATCAGAGCGGGGGCTCTCTCCTACGAGCAGTACTTC. Translated, it gives CATSIRAGALSYEQYF. V gene TRBV15 combines with J gene TRBJ2-7; 8 bases are a match to TRBD2. V lost 4 bases, J lost 0 bases, and 8 bases stayed unmatched. Germline V gene data show CDR1 as LNHNV and CDR2 as YYDKDF (reference sequence). The CDR3 spans 16 residues. Full variable domain (outside the CDR3, taken from reference TRBV15 and TRBJ2-7): DAMVIQNPRYQVTQFGKPVTLSCSQTLNHNVMYWYQQKSSQAPKLLFHYYDKDFNNEADTPDNFQSRRPNTSFCFLDIRSPGLGDTAMYLCATSIRAGALSYEQYFGPGTRLTVT.

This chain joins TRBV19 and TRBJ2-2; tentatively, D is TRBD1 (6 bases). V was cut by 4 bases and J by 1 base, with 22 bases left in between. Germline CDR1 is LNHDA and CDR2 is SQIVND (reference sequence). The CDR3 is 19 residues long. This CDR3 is CASSTRSYTGQRNTGELFF. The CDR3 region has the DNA TGTGCCAGTAGTACGAGATCTTATACCGGACAGAGGAACACCGGGGAGCTGTTTTTT.

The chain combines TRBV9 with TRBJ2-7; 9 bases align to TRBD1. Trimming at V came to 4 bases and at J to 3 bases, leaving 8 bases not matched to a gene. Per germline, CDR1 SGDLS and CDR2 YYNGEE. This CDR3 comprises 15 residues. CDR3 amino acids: CASSPQSGQGYEQYF. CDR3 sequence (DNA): TGTGCCAGCAGCCCCCAATCGGGACAGGGCTACGAGCAGTACTTC.

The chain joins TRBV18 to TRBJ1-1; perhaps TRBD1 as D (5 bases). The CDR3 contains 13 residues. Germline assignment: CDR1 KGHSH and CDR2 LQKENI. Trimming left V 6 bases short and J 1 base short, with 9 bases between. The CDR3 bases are TGTGCCAGCTCGCTAGGGGAGAACACTGAAGCTTTCTTT. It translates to CASSLGENTEAFF.

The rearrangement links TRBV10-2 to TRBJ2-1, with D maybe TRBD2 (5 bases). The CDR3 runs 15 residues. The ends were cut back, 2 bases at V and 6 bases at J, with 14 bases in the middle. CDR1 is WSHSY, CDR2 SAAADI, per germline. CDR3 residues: CASSENPGMVNEQFF. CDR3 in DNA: TGCGCCAGCAGTGAGAATCCCGGGATGGTCAATGAGCAGTTCTTC.

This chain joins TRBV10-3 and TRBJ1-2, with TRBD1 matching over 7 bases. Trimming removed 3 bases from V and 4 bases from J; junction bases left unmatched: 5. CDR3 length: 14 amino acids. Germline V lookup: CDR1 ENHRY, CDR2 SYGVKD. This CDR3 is CAISDRGYAYGYTF. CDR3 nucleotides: TGTGCCATCAGTGACAGGGGGTATGCCTATGGCTACACCTTC.

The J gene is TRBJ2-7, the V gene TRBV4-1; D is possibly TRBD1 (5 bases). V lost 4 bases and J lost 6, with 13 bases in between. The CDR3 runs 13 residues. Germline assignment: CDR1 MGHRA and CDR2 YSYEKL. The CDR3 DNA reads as TGCGCCAGCAGCCCATATGGGGCGTTCGAGCAGTACTTC. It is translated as CASSPYGAFEQYF.

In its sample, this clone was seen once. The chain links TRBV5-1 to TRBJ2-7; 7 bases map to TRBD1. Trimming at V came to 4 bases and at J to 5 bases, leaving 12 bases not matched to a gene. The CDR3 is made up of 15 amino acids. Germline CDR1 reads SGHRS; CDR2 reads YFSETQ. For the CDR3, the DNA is TGCGCCAGCAGCCGCACGACAGGGATCCTAGACGAGCAGTACTTC. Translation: CASSRTTGILDEQYF.

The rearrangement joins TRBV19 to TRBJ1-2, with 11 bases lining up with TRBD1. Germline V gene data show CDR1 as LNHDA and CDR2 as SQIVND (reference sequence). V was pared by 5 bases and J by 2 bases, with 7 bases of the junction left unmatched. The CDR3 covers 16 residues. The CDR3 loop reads CASSPGTGGINYGYTF. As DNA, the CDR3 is TGTGCCAGTAGTCCAGGGACAGGGGGTATCAACTATGGCTACACCTTC.

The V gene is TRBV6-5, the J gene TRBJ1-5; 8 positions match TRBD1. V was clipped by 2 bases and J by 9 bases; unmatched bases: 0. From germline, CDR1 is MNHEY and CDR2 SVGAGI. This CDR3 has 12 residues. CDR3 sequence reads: CASSYGQGPQHF. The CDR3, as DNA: TGTGCCAGCAGTTACGGACAGGGGCCCCAGCATTTT.

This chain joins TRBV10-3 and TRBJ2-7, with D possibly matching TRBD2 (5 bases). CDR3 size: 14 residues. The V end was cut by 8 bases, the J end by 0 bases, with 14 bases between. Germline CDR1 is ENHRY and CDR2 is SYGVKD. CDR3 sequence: CAIRRDVSSYEQYF. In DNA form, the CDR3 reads TGTGCCATCCGTCGGGATGTGAGCTCCTACGAGCAGTACTTC.

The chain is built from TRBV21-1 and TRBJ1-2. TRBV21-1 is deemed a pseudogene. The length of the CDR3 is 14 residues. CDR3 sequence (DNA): TGTGCCAGCAGGCGGGAGGCAGGGAACTATGGCTACACCTTC. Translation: CASRREAGNYGYTF.

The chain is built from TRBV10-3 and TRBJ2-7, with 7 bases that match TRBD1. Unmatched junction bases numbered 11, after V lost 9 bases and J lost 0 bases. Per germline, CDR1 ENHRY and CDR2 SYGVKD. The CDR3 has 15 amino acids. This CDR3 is CAIRDPGQSSYEQYF. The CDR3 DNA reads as TGTGCCATTAGAGATCCGGGACAGAGCTCCTACGAGCAGTACTTC.

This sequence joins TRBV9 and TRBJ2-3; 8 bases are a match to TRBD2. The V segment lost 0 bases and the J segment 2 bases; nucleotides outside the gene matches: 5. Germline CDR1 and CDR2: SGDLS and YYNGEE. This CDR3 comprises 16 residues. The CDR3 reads CASSVALAGYTDTQYF. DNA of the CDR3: TGTGCCAGCAGCGTAGCGCTAGCGGGTTACACAGATACGCAGTATTTT.

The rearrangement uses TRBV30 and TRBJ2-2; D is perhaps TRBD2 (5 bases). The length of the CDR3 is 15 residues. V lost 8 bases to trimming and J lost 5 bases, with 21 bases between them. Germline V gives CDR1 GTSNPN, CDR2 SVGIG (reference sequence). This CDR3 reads CAVTVGKAKTGELFF. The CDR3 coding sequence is TGTGCCGTTACAGTCGGGAAGGCTAAGACCGGGGAGCTGTTTTTT.

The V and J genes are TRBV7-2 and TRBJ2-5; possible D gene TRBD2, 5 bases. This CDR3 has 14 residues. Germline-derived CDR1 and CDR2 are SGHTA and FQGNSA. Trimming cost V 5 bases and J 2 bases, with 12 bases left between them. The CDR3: CASSSSGVQETQYF. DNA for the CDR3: TGTGCCAGCAGCAGCAGCGGAGTGCAAGAGACCCAGTACTTC.

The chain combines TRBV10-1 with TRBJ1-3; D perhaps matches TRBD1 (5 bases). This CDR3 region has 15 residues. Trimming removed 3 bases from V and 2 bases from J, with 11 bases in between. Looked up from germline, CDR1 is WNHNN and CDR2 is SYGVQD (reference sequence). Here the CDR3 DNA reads TGCGCCAGCAGTGACGCCGGGGGAGCTGGAAACACCATATATTTT. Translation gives CASSDAGGAGNTIYF.

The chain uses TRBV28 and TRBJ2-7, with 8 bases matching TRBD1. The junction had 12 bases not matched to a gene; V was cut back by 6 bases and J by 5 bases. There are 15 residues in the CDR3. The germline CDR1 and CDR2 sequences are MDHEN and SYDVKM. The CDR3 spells CASRPWLAGQDEQYF. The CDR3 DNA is TGTGCCAGCAGGCCTTGGTTGGCGGGACAGGACGAGCAGTACTTC. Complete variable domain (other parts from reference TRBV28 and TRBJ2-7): DVKVTQSSRYLVKRTGEKVFLECVQDMDHENMFWYRQDPGLGLRLIYFSYDVKMKEKGDIPEGYSVSREKKERFSLILESASTNQTSMYLCASRPWLAGQDEQYFGPGTRLTVT.

For the CDR3, the DNA is TGCGCCAGCAGCCAAGTTAGGGGTGTGGTCGGGACACTTTCTAACTATGGCTACACCTTC. This encodes CASSQVRGVVGTLSNYGYTF. The chain carries TRBV4-3 and TRBJ1-2, with a tentative D call TRBD1 (6 bases). Trimming took off 1 base at V and 0 bases at J, with 24 bases between the two ends. CDR3 length equals 20 residues. CDR1 and CDR2 (germline): LGHNA, YSLEER.

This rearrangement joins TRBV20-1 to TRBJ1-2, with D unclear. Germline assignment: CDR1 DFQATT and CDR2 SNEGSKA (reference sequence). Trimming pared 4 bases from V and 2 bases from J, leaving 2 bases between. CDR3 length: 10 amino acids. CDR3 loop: CSAINYGYTF. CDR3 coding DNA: TGCAGTGCTATAAACTATGGCTACACCTTC.

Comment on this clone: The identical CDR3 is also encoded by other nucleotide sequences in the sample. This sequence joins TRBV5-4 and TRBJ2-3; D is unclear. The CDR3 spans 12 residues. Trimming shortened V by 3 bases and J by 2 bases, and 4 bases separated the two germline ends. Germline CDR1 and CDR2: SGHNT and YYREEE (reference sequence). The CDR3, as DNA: TGTGCCAGCAGCTCAAACACAGATACGCAGTATTTT. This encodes CASSSNTDTQYF.

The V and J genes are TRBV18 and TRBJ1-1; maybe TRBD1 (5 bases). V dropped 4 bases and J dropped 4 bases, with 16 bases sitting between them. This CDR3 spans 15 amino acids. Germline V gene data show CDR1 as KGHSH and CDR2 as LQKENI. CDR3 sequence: CASSLSRQSLTEAFF. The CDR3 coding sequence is TGTGCCAGCTCACTATCCCGACAGAGCCTCACTGAAGCTTTCTTT.